Below are 9 T cell receptor beta chains sequenced from a single sample in a study of T cell changes during pregnancy in multiple sclerosis. TCRdb's table, derived via immunoSEQ multiplex PCR, lists solely in-frame clones and lacks some. The sample records about 35,000 clones, just over 90% being singletons. The sequencing used CD4+ T cells from peripheral blood mononuclear cells, collected in the first trimester of pregnancy. Source of these receptors: a female donor with multiple sclerosis, enrolled in a pregnancy study.

J is TRBJ1-5 and V is TRBV27, with a tentative D call TRBD1 (5 bases). V was pared by 2 bases and J by 3 bases, with 14 bases between. The V gene's germline CDR1 is MNHEY and CDR2 SMNVEV (reference sequence). This CDR3 spans 16 amino acids. The chain's CDR3 is CASSLEAGLSNQPQHF. The CDR3 coding sequence is TGTGCCAGCAGTTTAGAGGCAGGGCTATCCAATCAGCCCCAGCATTTT.

The J gene is TRBJ1-1, the V gene TRBV4-2, with D possibly TRBD1 on 5 matching bases. The CDR3 has 14 residues. Germline V lookup: CDR1 LGHNA, CDR2 YNFKEQ. Trimming removed 0 bases from V and 6 bases from J, with 11 bases in between. The CDR3, as DNA: TGTGCCAGCAGCCAAGACAACGTAGGGGCTGAAGCTTTCTTT. This encodes CASSQDNVGAEAFF.

This clone was detected only a few times. V and J are TRBV28 and TRBJ1-2, with 12 nucleotides matching TRBD1. Trimming took 7 bases from V and 8 from J; bases not matched to a gene: 14. The V gene's germline CDR1 is MDHEN and CDR2 SYDVKM. This CDR3 is 16 amino acids long. CDR3 protein: CASTLGGTGGAKGYTF. As DNA, the CDR3 is TGTGCCAGCACGCTGGGAGGGACAGGGGGCGCGAAGGGCTACACCTTC.

The rearrangement uses TRBV4-1 and TRBJ2-7; TRBD1 matches at 8 bases. V lost 2 bases and J lost 0; bases outside the gene matches: 15. The CDR3 runs to 19 residues. Germline CDR1 and CDR2: MGHRA and YSYEKL. The CDR3 loop is CASSQTPARTGTVSYEQYF. In DNA, the CDR3 is TGCGCCAGCAGCCAAACTCCGGCGCGGACAGGGACAGTCTCCTACGAGCAGTACTTC.

This chain links TRBV10-3 with TRBJ2-7; no firm D call. This CDR3 has 13 residues. CDR1 ENHRY and CDR2 SYGVKD come from the germline V gene. V was clipped by 11 bases and J by 3 bases, with 17 bases between them. The DNA for the CDR3 is TGTGCCCTCCATGTTCGTAGCAGCTACGAGCAGTACTTC. It specifies CALHVRSSYEQYF.

This clone was seen a single time. V usage is TRBV7-2 and J usage is TRBJ2-7, with TRBD2 matching over 12 bases. Looked up from germline, CDR1 is SGHTA and CDR2 is FQGNSA. Trimming removed 3 bases from V and 3 bases from J; junction bases left unmatched: 3. The CDR3 is 15 residues long. In nucleotides, the CDR3 is TGTGCCAGCAGCTTTCCTAGCGGGGGGGACTACGAGCAGTACTTC. It translates to CASSFPSGGDYEQYF.

A word on this clone: An end of the junction does not agree with germline; a read error may underlie this. The J gene is TRBJ1-1, the V gene TRBV10-3; 11 nucleotides align to TRBD1. The CDR3 sequence is 17 residues long. Germline V gene sequence: CDR1 ENHRY, CDR2 SYGVKD. The CDR3, as DNA: TGTGCCATCAGGGAGTCCGGGACAGGGGGAGGTCTCACTGAAGCTTTCTTT. Amino acids: CAIRESGTGGGLTEAFF.

This chain links TRBV19 with TRBJ1-5, with TRBD1 as a possible D gene (5 bases). Germline V lookup: CDR1 LNHDA, CDR2 SQIVND (reference sequence). Trimming stripped 5 bases from V and 1 base from J, with 12 bases between. CDR3 size: 15 residues. This CDR3 is CASSSRDVSNQPQHF. The CDR3, as DNA: TGTGCCAGTAGTTCCAGGGATGTCAGCAATCAGCCCCAGCATTTT.

The V gene is TRBV21-1, the J gene TRBJ2-1; no check of the table's D call, TRBD1, against the DNA was made. TRBV21-1 is a listed pseudogene. This CDR3 spans 16 amino acids. The CDR3 loop reads CASSPPPGQVGNEQFF. The CDR3 nucleotides read TGTGCCAGCAGCCCTCCCCCTGGACAGGTAGGAAATGAGCAGTTCTTC.